The 12 T cell receptor beta chains given below trace back to one sample, sequenced in a study of response to subunit inactivated influenza vaccine. In TCRdb, the RT-PCR reads were re-called with MiXCR into one record per CDR3 protein. The top ten hold approximately 7% of the sample, which has hundreds of thousands of distinct CDR3 sequences, approximately 15% seen once. The sample was PBMCs from blood, taken 14 to 15 days before vaccination. The receptors derive from a man aged 45-65 years who received an inactivated influenza vaccine.

V usage is TRBV3-1 and J usage is TRBJ1-1; no definite D call. This CDR3 is built from 14 residues. Germline CDR1 reads LGHDT; CDR2 reads YNNKEL (reference sequence). With 3 bases removed from V and 5 bases from J, the gap between germline ends came to 13 bases. The CDR3 protein is CASSQALGNTEAFF. The CDR3 nucleotides are TGTGCCAGCAGCCAGGCTCTGGGGAATACTGAAGCTTTCTTT.

In nucleotides, the CDR3 is TGCGCCAGCAGCCGCCACAGGGAAGGGTATGGCTACACCTTC. It specifies CASSRHREGYGYTF. The rearrangement links TRBV4-3 to TRBJ1-2; possibly TRBD1 for D (6 bases). The CDR3 loop spans 14 amino acids. V gave up 4 bases and J gave up 5 bases, with 14 bases separating them. From germline, CDR1 is LGHNA and CDR2 YSLEER.

The gene calls are TRBV10-3 and TRBJ2-1; TRBD1 agrees at 8 bases. The CDR3 runs 14 residues. The germline V gene has CDR1 ENHRY and CDR2 SYGVKD. Germline trimming cut 4 bases from V and 5 bases from J; bases unmatched to any gene: 4. Written as DNA, the CDR3 is TGTGCCATCAGTGGGACAGGGCCCCACAATGAGCAGTTCTTC. Protein: CAISGTGPHNEQFF.

This clonotype was found a few times. This chain connects TRBV14 to TRBJ2-7, with D unclear. The CDR3 runs to 13 residues. Trimming shortened V by 4 bases and J by 6 bases, and 13 bases separated the two germline ends. Per germline, CDR1 SGHDN and CDR2 FVKESK. As DNA, the CDR3 is TGTGCCAGCAGCCCCTTTGCGGTGTCCGAGCAGTACTTC. Amino acid sequence: CASSPFAVSEQYF.

At least ten counts were recorded for this clonotype. V usage is TRBV29-1 and J usage is TRBJ2-7; 12 bases match TRBD1. This CDR3 spans 16 amino acids. After removal of 6 bases from V and 3 bases from J, the junction contained 12 bases not matched to a gene. Germline CDR1 is SQVTM and CDR2 is ANQGSEA. CDR3 coding DNA: TGCAGCGTCGGGGGACAGGGGGCTAGCGGGAGCTACGAGCAGTACTTC. It codes for CSVGGQGASGSYEQYF.

This sequence joins TRBV6-2 or TRBV6-3 and TRBJ1-1; TRBD1 is a possible D gene (5 bases). The CDR3 is 17 residues long. Germline V gives CDR1 MNHEY, CDR2 SVGEGT. Deletions cut 3 bases from V and 2 bases from J, with 19 bases between. The CDR3 DNA reads as TGTGCCAGCAGTTATCGGTTTGGAGGGGCCGCTAACACTGAAGCTTTCTTT. It translates to CASSYRFGGAANTEAFF.

This clonotype was recorded many times. The V call is TRBV12-3 or TRBV12-4, the J call TRBJ2-2; TRBD1 might be the D (5 bases). V lost 3 bases and J lost 2, with 7 bases in between. The CDR3 consists of 14 residues. CDR3 amino acids: CASSLGHNTGELFF. In DNA form, the CDR3 reads TGTGCCAGCAGTTTGGGGCACAACACCGGGGAGCTGTTTTTT.

The gene calls are TRBV7-2 and TRBJ1-2; the D gene is possibly TRBD1 (5 bases). This CDR3 comprises 15 residues. V lost 1 base and J 7 bases, leaving 16 bases between the germline ends. Germline V gene lookup returns CDR1 SGHTA and CDR2 FQGNSA. The CDR3 bases are TGTGCCAGCAGCTTAGTTCAGGGCTCTTTTGCTGGCTACACCTTC. As protein: CASSLVQGSFAGYTF. Drawing the rest from reference TRBV7-2 and TRBJ1-2, the complete variable domain is GAGVSQSPSNKVTEKGKDVELRCDPISGHTALYWYRQSLGQGLEFLIYFQGNSAPDKSGLPSDRFSAERTGGSVSTLTIQRTQQEDSAVYLCASSLVQGSFAGYTFGSGTRLTVV.

This clonotype has just a few counts. The chain joins TRBV20-1 to TRBJ2-2; 7 bases fit TRBD1. Germline CDR1 DFQATT, CDR2 SNEGSKA (reference sequence). The V and J ends lost 6 bases and 8 bases, in that order; junction bases with no gene match: 9. The CDR3 consists of 13 residues. The CDR3, as DNA: TGCAGTGCCAAAGGGACAGTCGGTGGGGAGCTGTTTTTT. Protein sequence: CSAKGTVGGELFF.

This clonotype was seen only a few times. The chain combines TRBV20-1 with TRBJ2-2; weak D call: TRBD2 (6 bases). CDR1 DFQATT and CDR2 SNEGSKA come from the germline V gene (reference sequence). The CDR3 spans 15 residues. V lost 6 bases and J lost 4, with 18 bases in between. The CDR3 DNA sequence: TGCAGTGCGAGAACCGGGACTCATATCACCGGGGAGCTGTTTTTT. It encodes CSARTGTHITGELFF.

The chain combines TRBV3-1 with TRBJ1-1; D might be TRBD1 (5 bases). Trimming took off 0 bases at V and 3 bases at J, with 11 bases between the two ends. Per the germline V gene, CDR1 is LGHDT and CDR2 is YNNKEL (reference sequence). The CDR3 length is 15 residues. For the CDR3, the DNA is TGTGCCAGCAGCCAAGAATCCGAAGGGGACACTGAAGCTTTCTTT. The encoded protein is CASSQESEGDTEAFF.

This clonotype was seen only a few times. This chain connects TRBV20-1 to TRBJ2-7; 9 bases are shared with TRBD1. The V gene end was trimmed by 6 bases and the J gene end by 0 bases; junction bases not matched to a gene: 6. This CDR3 is built from 14 residues. Germline CDR1 DFQATT, CDR2 SNEGSKA (reference sequence). In DNA form, the CDR3 reads TGCAGTGCAAATGGACAGGGGTTCTCCTACGAGCAGTACTTC. It is translated as CSANGQGFSYEQYF.